This T cell receptor (beta chain) derives from a study of post-analysis software for immune sequencing data. Looked up from germline, CDR1 is SGHAT and CDR2 is FQNNGV. V was cut by 1 base and J by 4 bases, with 15 bases left in between. The CDR3 extends over 16 amino acids. General study findings and limits: TRBV5-6, TRBV5-1 and TRBV20-1 were among four or five TRBV segments more frequent in patients than controls.

The TCR beta cDNA libraries contained unique molecular identifiers. TCRdb fed the PCR reads into MiXCR, producing one record per CDR3 protein. Among around 250,000 distinct CDR3 sequences listed, roughly a third were seen once. This clonotype was seen many times. The antigen remains unidentified. The source is a girl aged 10-17 years with multiple sclerosis. What was sequenced was blood. The chain joins TRBV11-2 to TRBJ2-3, with D perhaps TRBD1 (6 bases). The CDR3 coding sequence is TGTGCCAGCAGCTTAGGCTTCGTGGGGGCGGCAGATACGCAGTATTTT. It is translated as CASSLGFVGAADTQYF.